The clone carrying this T cell receptor beta chain is categorized as medium-sized. V shed 6 bases and J shed 5 bases, with 17 bases lying between them. The CDR3 contains 15 residues. From germline, CDR1 is LNHDA and CDR2 SQIVND (reference sequence). This sample is part of a study of neoadjuvant nivolumab and ipilimumab in lung cancer. Sequencing was performed with immunoSEQ multiplex PCR; in TCRdb, only in-frame clones are kept and a portion is missing. The table records some 25,000 clones, 75% to 85% of them present only once. This chain connects TRBV19 to TRBJ1-5, with a tentative D call TRBD1 (6 bases). The receptor was isolated from an adult with non-small cell lung cancer. This specimen was tumor tissue, taken after neoadjuvant nivolumab, alone or with ipilimumab, at or shortly before surgery. Here the CDR3 reads CASRQGGQSYQPQHF. The CDR3 nucleotides are TGTGCCAGTAGACAGGGAGGACAGAGTTATCAGCCCCAGCATTTT.